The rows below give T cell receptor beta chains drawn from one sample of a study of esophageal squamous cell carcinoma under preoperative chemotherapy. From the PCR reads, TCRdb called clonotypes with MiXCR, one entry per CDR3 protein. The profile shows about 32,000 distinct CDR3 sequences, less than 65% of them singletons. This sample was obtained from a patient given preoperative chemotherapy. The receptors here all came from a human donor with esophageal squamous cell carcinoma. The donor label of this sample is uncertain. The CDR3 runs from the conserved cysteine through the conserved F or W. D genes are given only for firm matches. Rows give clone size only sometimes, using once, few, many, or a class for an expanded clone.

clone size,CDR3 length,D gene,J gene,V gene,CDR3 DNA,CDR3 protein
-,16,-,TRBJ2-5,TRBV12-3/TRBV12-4,TGTGCCAGCAGGAGGCCTAGGGGGGGTGCCACAGATACCCAGTACTTC,CASRRPRGGATDTQYF
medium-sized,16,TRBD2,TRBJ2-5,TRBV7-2,TGTGCCAGCAGCTCGCGTTCTAGCGGGGGCGGAGAGACCCAGTACTTC,CASSSRSSGGGETQYF
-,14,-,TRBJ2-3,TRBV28,TGTGCCAGCAGTTTCCTAGCCGGCACAGATACGCAGTATTTT,CASSFLAGTDTQYF
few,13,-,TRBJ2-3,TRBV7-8,TGTGCCAGCAGCTTAGGTTGGGCAGAGACGCAGTACTTT,CASSLGWAETQYF
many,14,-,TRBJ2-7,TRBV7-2,TGTGCCAGCAGCTTAGAGGCAGTTACCTACGAGCAGTACTTC,CASSLEAVTYEQYF
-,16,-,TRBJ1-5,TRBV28,TGTGCCAGCAGTTTATTAAGGACCTTGGGCAATCAGCCCCAGCATTTT,CASSLLRTLGNQPQHF
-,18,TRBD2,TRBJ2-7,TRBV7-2,TGTGCCAGCAGCTTAGCGGGACTAGGGGGGGGGCCCGAAGAGACGCAGTACTTC,CASSLAGLGGGPEETQYF
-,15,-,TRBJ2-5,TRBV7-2,TGTGCCAGCAGCTTAGATCCCGGGGTTCAAGAGGCCCTGTCCTTC,CASSLDPGVQEALSF
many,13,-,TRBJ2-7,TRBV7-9,TGTGCCAGCAGCCCAGCCGGGACGTCCGAGCAGTACTTC,CASSPAGTSEQYF
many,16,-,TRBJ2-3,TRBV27,TGTGCCAGCAGTTTCAGCTTAGGGGGGAAGTCAGATACGCAGTATTTT,CASSFSLGGKSDTQYF
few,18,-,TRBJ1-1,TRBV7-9,TGTGCCAGCAGCTCCAGATTTACCGGGTCCTATAGCGGTTATGAAGCTTTCTTT,CASSSRFTGSYSGYEAFF
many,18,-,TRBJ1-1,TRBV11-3,TGTGCCAGCAGCTTAGGGGGTTCGACATCCCTCGGGAACACTGAAGCTTTCTTT,CASSLGGSTSLGNTEAFF